Following are 23 T cell receptor beta chains from one sample sequenced in a study of T cells in tuberculosis. After thawing and overnight rest, PBMC were stained with GMM-loaded CD1B tetramer, viability dye and anti-CD3 for sorting. The lipid loaded on the CD1B tetramers was C32 glucose monomycolate from Rhodococcus equi. Generated by immunoSEQ multiplex PCR, the TCRdb table keeps only in-frame clones and is missing some. The repertoire holds nearly 60,000 clones, roughly 90% seen once, with about a fifth in the top ten. Sequencing was performed on CD1b-GMM tetramer-negative cells sorted from PBMCs. These receptors were obtained from an adult woman with latent tuberculosis.

This clone appeared a few times. This chain links TRBV19 with TRBJ2-7, with 9 bases aligning to TRBD1. The trim removed 9 bases at V and 6 bases at J, leaving 9 bases unmatched. The CDR3 totals 13 residues. From germline, CDR1 is LNHDA and CDR2 SQIVND (reference sequence). The CDR3 DNA is TGTGCCAGCTCCGGGACAGGGATAATCGAGCAGTACTTC. As protein: CASSGTGIIEQYF.

The V call is TRBV9, the J call TRBJ1-3, with 7 nucleotides matching TRBD1. There are 15 residues in the CDR3. With V trimmed by 4 bases and J by 0 bases, 4 bases remained unmatched. CDR1 and CDR2 (germline): SGDLS, YYNGEE. The CDR3 DNA sequence: TGTGCCAGCAGCCCGGACAGGACCTCTGGAAACACCATATATTTT. It encodes CASSPDRTSGNTIYF.

The chain couples TRBV7-9 to TRBJ1-1; 7 bases fit TRBD1. Trimming took 3 bases from V and 1 from J; bases not matched to a gene: 8. The CDR3 consists of 16 residues. Germline V gene sequence: CDR1 SEHNR, CDR2 FQNEAQ (reference sequence). CDR3 in DNA: TGTGCCAGCAGCTTGGGGACAGCAACCCCGAACACTGAAGCTTTCTTT. It is translated as CASSLGTATPNTEAFF.

The V gene is TRBV13, the J gene TRBJ2-1, with 7 positions matching TRBD1. V was clipped by 6 bases and J by 9 bases; unmatched bases: 8. The V gene's germline CDR1 is PRHDT and CDR2 FYEKMQ (reference sequence). This CDR3 has 13 residues. The CDR3 DNA follows: TGTGCCAGCAGTTGGGAAGGGGGCCGTGAGCAGTTCTTC. Its protein is CASSWEGGREQFF.

The chain is built from TRBV10-3 and TRBJ1-2; 9 bases agree with TRBD1. Losses at the gene ends were 11 bases for V and 5 bases for J; bases not matched to a gene: 12. The CDR3 totals 14 residues. Per the germline V gene, CDR1 is ENHRY and CDR2 is SYGVKD. The CDR3 region is CAANNRDRVYGYTF. CDR3 DNA sequence: TGTGCCGCAAACAACCGGGACAGGGTATATGGCTACACCTTC.

V and J are TRBV29-1 and TRBJ2-1, with TRBD1 as a possible D gene (6 bases). V was cut by 4 bases and J by 5 bases, with 21 bases left in between. Germline CDR1 and CDR2: SQVTM and ANQGSEA. The CDR3 extends over 16 amino acids. Here the CDR3 reads CSVVFYIQGTHNEQFF. The CDR3 DNA sequence: TGCAGCGTTGTCTTCTATATCCAGGGGACCCACAATGAGCAGTTCTTC.

The V gene is TRBV19, the J gene TRBJ1-3, with D unresolved. Germline loops: CDR1 LNHDA, CDR2 SQIVND (reference sequence). V lost 7 bases and J lost 4, with 14 bases in between. The CDR3 totals 14 residues. CDR3 DNA sequence: TGTGCCAGTATGCTCGGGGTTTGGGGAAACACCATATATTTT. It translates to CASMLGVWGNTIYF. Based on the CDR3 plus reference TRBV19 and TRBJ1-3, the full variable domain is DGGITQSPKYLFRKEGQNVTLSCEQNLNHDAMYWYRQDPGQGLRLIYYSQIVNDFQKGDIAEGYSVSREKKESFPLTVTSAQKNPTAFYLCASMLGVWGNTIYFGEGSWLTVV.

CDR3: CASSFWLGRSSSYNEQFF. The CDR3 nucleotides are TGTGCCAGCAGCTTTTGGCTTGGGCGTTCAAGCTCCTACAATGAGCAGTTCTTC. The gene calls are TRBV5-8 and TRBJ2-1; D is unclear. There are 18 residues in the CDR3. The V end was cut by 2 bases, the J end by 0 bases, with 18 bases between. Germline CDR1 reads SGHTS; CDR2 reads YDEGEE.

V gene TRBV5-4 combines with J gene TRBJ1-2; no definite D call. Trimming pared 2 bases from V and 6 bases from J, leaving 8 bases between. The length of the CDR3 is 12 residues. Germline values: CDR1 SGHNT, CDR2 YYREEE (reference sequence). CDR3 residues: CASSFGQDGYTF. The CDR3 DNA is TGTGCCAGCAGCTTTGGGCAGGATGGCTACACCTTC.

The chain recombines TRBV6-1 with TRBJ2-5, with 10 bases matching TRBD2. The J call may be faulty, since TRBJ2-7 better matches the DNA end. The CDR3 runs to 15 residues. Germline V gene sequence: CDR1 MNHNS, CDR2 SASEGT. DNA for the CDR3: TGTGCCAGTAAAGTAGCGGGGGGCTCCGGCTACGAGCAGTACTTC. This gives the protein CASKVAGGSGYEQYF.

The V gene is TRBV6-5, the J gene TRBJ1-6, with TRBD1 matching over 7 bases. Germline V lookup: CDR1 MNHEY, CDR2 SVGAGI. Losses at the gene ends were 0 bases for V and 7 bases for J; bases not matched to a gene: 6. The CDR3 is 16 residues long. CDR3 bases: TGTGCCAGCAGTTACTCTCAGGGGGGTTACAATTCACCCCTCCACTTT. Protein product: CASSYSQGGYNSPLHF.

This chain links TRBV10-3 with TRBJ1-2; 9 positions match TRBD1. This CDR3 is 15 amino acids long. J was trimmed by 8 bases and V by 2 bases; bases with no gene match: 9. Germline V gene lookup returns CDR1 ENHRY and CDR2 SYGVKD. CDR3 amino acids: CAISESPRTGGGYTF. The DNA for the CDR3 is TGTGCCATCAGTGAGAGCCCTCGAACAGGGGGCGGCTACACCTTC.

The V call is TRBV5-5, the J call TRBJ2-5; D is possibly TRBD2 (6 bases). Trimming removed 0 bases from V and 9 bases from J, with 9 bases in between. The CDR3 is 12 amino acids. Germline assignment: CDR1 SGHKS and CDR2 YYEKEE (reference sequence). The CDR3 DNA follows: TGTGCCAGCAGCTTGGCCTGGGAGGCCCAGTACTTC. Protein: CASSLAWEAQYF.

This chain joins TRBV5-1 and TRBJ2-1, with D possibly being TRBD2 (6 bases). V gave up 4 bases and J gave up 1 base, with 12 bases separating them. CDR3 length: 15 amino acids. The germline V gene has CDR1 SGHRS and CDR2 YFSETQ. The CDR3 is CASSRLEGSYNEQFF. CDR3 DNA sequence: TGCGCCAGCAGCCGACTAGAGGGGTCCTACAATGAGCAGTTCTTC.

The chain employs TRBV30 and TRBJ1-5; 7 bases line up with TRBD1. CDR3 length: 14 amino acids. Trimming cost V 5 bases and J 0 bases; bases outside gene matches: 4. CDR1 GTSNPN and CDR2 SVGIG come from the germline V gene (reference sequence). Here the CDR3 DNA reads TGTGCCTGGGGGACAGTCGATAGCAATCAGCCCCAGCATTTT. This encodes CAWGTVDSNQPQHF.

V and J are TRBV19 and TRBJ2-2, with a weak D call TRBD2 (5 bases). CDR1 and CDR2 from the germline V gene are LNHDA and SQIVND (reference sequence). The CDR3 loop spans 17 amino acids. With 4 bases removed from V and 2 bases from J, the gap between germline ends came to 17 bases. In DNA form, the CDR3 reads TGTGCCAGTAGTACTGGGAGAGGCAGGACCAACACCGGGGAGCTGTTTTTT. This sequence encodes CASSTGRGRTNTGELFF.

This clone was observed once. V is TRBV6-5 and J is TRBJ1-5; 9 positions agree with TRBD1. V gave up 5 bases and J gave up 5 bases; unmatched junction bases: 7. There are 15 residues in the CDR3. CDR1 and CDR2 (germline): MNHEY, SVGAGI. CDR3 sequence reads: CASSPGQGSYQPQHF. The CDR3 bases are TGTGCCAGCAGTCCGGGACAGGGAAGTTATCAGCCCCAGCATTTT.

This chain joins TRBV7-2 and TRBJ2-3; 11 bases align to TRBD2. The length of the CDR3 is 18 residues. Germline loops: CDR1 SGHTA, CDR2 FQGNSA. Germline trimming cut 5 bases from V and 4 bases from J; bases unmatched to any gene: 14. CDR3 coding DNA: TGTGCCAGCAGCACCAGGGACAGGGTGGGACTAGCGGCAGATACGCAGTATTTT. Its protein product is CASSTRDRVGLAADTQYF.

The chain carries TRBV19 and TRBJ1-1; D gene uncertain. V was trimmed by 8 bases and J by 3 bases, leaving 16 bases between them. Germline loops: CDR1 LNHDA, CDR2 SQIVND (reference sequence). The CDR3 covers 14 residues. In nucleotides, the CDR3 is TGTGCCAGTTCCCTGAGGGTTGCGGACACTGAAGCTTTCTTT. Amino acids: CASSLRVADTEAFF.

The rearrangement joins TRBV4-1 to TRBJ2-1; 7 nucleotides match TRBD2. The CDR3 has 15 amino acids. CDR1 and CDR2 from the germline V gene are MGHRA and YSYEKL. V lost 0 bases to trimming and J lost 2 bases; unmatched junction nucleotides: 1. The CDR3 sequence is CASSQEGLTYNEQFF. CDR3 DNA sequence: TGCGCCAGCAGCCAAGAGGGACTAACCTACAATGAGCAGTTCTTC.

This clone turned up a few times. This chain joins TRBV11-2 and TRBJ2-2; D not resolved. The V end was cut by 2 bases, the J end by 5 bases, with 6 bases between. The CDR3 has 13 residues. The germline V gene has CDR1 SGHAT and CDR2 FQNNGV. CDR3 sequence reads: CASSLHFTGELFF. The CDR3 DNA reads as TGTGCCAGCAGCTTACACTTTACCGGGGAGCTGTTTTTT. Together with reference TRBV11-2 and TRBJ2-2, the CDR3 gives the full variable domain: EAGVAQSPRYKIIEKRQSVAFWCNPISGHATLYWYQQILGQGPKLLIQFQNNGVVDDSQLPKDRFSAERLKGVDSTLKIQPAKLEDSAVYLCASSLHFTGELFFGEGSRLTVL.

The genes are TRBV4-3 and TRBJ1-2; no clear D gene. The germline V and J ends were trimmed by 1 base and 4 bases, with 13 bases remaining between them. Germline V gene data show CDR1 as LGHNA and CDR2 as YSLEER. The CDR3 runs to 15 residues. CDR3 in DNA: TGCGCCAGCAGCCAAGTCGCAGGCTCTATCTATGGCTACACCTTC. As protein: CASSQVAGSIYGYTF.

The chain links TRBV6-6 to TRBJ1-1, with D possibly TRBD1 on 5 matching bases. Germline V CDR1 and CDR2: MNHNY, SVGAGI (reference sequence). Trimming took off 6 bases at V and 5 bases at J, with 13 bases between the two ends. The CDR3 covers 13 residues. The CDR3 DNA reads as TGTGCCAGCAGGACTGGGGGGAGGACTGAAGCTTTCTTT. This codes for CASRTGGRTEAFF.